A selection of T cell receptor beta chains follows, all from one sample in a study of blood T cells in healthy people across ages. TCRdb re-derived calls from the 5' RACE reads in MiXCR, one entry per CDR3 protein. The table lists some 1.4 million distinct CDR3 sequences, approximately 38% of them singletons. Sample: blood. The source of these receptors is a woman younger than 35 in good health. CDR3s include the opening cysteine and the closing phenylalanine or tryptophan. The D gene is left open where the match is weak. Only some rows state a clone size, as once, few, many or a class for expanded clones.

TRBV12-5	TRBJ2-3	NA	once	TGTGCTACTAACGGGGGCATGGCGGGAAGCACAGATACGCAGTATTTT	CATNGGMAGSTDTQYF
TRBV7-3	TRBJ2-3	TRBD2	NA	TGTGCCAGCAGCCCTTTACCCTTTAGCGGGGGGGCGAATACGCAGTATTTT	CASSPLPFSGGANTQYF
TRBV10-2	TRBJ1-4	TRBD1	NA	TGCGCCAGCAGTGAGTTTAGCAGGGGGAGGAATGAAAAACTGTTTTTT	CASSEFSRGRNEKLFF
TRBV28	TRBJ2-3	TRBD2	NA	TGTGCCAGCAGTTTAGGGGGCGGGGGGCGGGCAGATACGCAGTATTTT	CASSLGGGGRADTQYF
TRBV18	TRBJ2-7	TRBD2	many	TGTGCCAGCTCAACGGGACTAGAAGACGAGCAGTACTTC	CASSTGLEDEQYF
TRBV10-2	TRBJ2-5	TRBD2	NA	TGCGCCAGCAGTGAAGGGAGGACTAGCTTTAAAGAGACCCAGTACTTC	CASSEGRTSFKETQYF
TRBV10-3	TRBJ2-5	NA	few	TGTGCCATTTCGACTCGGGACACCCTGGGGAATGAGCAGTACTTC	CAISTRDTLGNEQYF
TRBV27	TRBJ2-7	TRBD2	few	TGTGCCAGCAGACCCGGACTAGCGGGTAGTTACGAGCAGTACTTC	CASRPGLAGSYEQYF
TRBV12-3/TRBV12-4	TRBJ1-5	TRBD1	NA	TGTGCCAGCAGTCCCTCAGGAGGGGGCGGTCAGCCCCAGCATTTT	CASSPSGGGGQPQHF
TRBV3-1	TRBJ1-3	TRBD1	few	TGTGCCAGCACCCCGTCCGGGACAGGGGCTGGAAACACCATATATTTT	CASTPSGTGAGNTIYF
TRBV9	TRBJ2-3	NA	NA	TGTGCCAGCAGCTCCTTGGGACACCTAAGCACAGATACGCAGTATTTT	CASSSLGHLSTDTQYF
TRBV2	TRBJ2-4	TRBD1	NA	TGTGCCAGCAGTTACAGGGGGATAAACTGGGAGCAGTACTTC	CASSYRGINWEQYF
TRBV7-2	TRBJ1-5	NA	NA	TGTGCCAGCAGCTTAGTGGCGACTAGGGGGTCCAATCAGCCCCAGCATTTT	CASSLVATRGSNQPQHF